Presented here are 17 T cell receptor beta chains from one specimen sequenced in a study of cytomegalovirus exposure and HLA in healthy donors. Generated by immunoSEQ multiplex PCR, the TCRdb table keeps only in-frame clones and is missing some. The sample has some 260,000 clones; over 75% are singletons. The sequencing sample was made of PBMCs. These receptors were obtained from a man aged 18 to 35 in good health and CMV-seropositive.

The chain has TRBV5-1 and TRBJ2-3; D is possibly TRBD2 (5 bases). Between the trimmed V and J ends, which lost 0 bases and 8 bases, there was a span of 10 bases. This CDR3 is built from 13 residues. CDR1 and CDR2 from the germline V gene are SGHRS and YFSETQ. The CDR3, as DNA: TGCGCCAGCAGCTTGGAAGCGGACGGTACGCAGTATTTT. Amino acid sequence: CASSLEADGTQYF.

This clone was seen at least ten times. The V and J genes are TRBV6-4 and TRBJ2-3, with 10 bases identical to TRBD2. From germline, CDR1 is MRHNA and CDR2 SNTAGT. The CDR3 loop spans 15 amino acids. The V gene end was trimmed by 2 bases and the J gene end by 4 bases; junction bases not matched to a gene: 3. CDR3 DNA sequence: TGTGCCAGCAGTGACCTAGCGGGAGAGGCAGATACGCAGTATTTT. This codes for CASSDLAGEADTQYF.

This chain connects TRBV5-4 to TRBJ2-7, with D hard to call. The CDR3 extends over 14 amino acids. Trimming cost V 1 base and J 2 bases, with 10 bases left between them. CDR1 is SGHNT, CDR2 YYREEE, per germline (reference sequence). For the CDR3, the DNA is TGTGCCAGCAGCTTGACGGACGGTCCCTACGAGCAGTACTTC. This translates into CASSLTDGPYEQYF.

The CDR3 coding sequence is TGTGCCAGCAGCCATGGACAGGGGTTGTATCAGCCCCAGCATTTT. Translation gives CASSHGQGLYQPQHF. The gene calls are TRBV28 and TRBJ1-5; 9 bases are a match to TRBD1. Germline loops: CDR1 MDHEN, CDR2 SYDVKM. The CDR3 loop spans 15 amino acids. Trimming at V came to 6 bases and at J to 5 bases, leaving 8 bases not matched to a gene.

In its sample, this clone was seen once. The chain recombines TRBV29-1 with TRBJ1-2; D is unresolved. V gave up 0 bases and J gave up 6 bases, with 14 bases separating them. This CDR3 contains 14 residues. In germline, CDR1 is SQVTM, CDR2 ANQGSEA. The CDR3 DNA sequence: TGCAGCGTTGAAGATAAGGCCCTTTCGGATGGCTACACCTTC. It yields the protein CSVEDKALSDGYTF.

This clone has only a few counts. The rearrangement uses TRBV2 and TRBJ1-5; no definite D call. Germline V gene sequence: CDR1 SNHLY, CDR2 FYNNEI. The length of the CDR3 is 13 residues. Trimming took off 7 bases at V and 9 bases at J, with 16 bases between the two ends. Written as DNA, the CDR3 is TGTGCCAGCACTCGAGACGGCAGACGGCCCCAGCATTTT. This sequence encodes CASTRDGRRPQHF.

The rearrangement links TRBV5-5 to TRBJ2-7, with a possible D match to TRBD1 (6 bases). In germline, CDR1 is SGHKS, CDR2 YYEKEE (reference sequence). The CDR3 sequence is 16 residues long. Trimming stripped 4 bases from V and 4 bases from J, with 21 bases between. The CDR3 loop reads CASSRRSVGQQYEQYF. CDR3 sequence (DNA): TGTGCCAGCAGCCGGCGGTCGGTTGGACAGCAGTACGAGCAGTACTTC.

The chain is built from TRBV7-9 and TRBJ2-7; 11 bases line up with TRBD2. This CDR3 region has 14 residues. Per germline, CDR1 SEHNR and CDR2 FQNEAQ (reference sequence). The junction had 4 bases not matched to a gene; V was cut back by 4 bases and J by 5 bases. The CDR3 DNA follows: TGTGCCAGCAGCTCCACACTAGCGGGAGACGAGCAGTACTTC. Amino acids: CASSSTLAGDEQYF.

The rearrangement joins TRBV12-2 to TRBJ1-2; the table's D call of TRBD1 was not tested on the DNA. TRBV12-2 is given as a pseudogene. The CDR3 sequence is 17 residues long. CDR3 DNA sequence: TGTGCAAGAAACAGGACGGACCCTAAACCTCCTAACTATGGCTACACCTTC. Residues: CARNRTDPKPPNYGYTF.

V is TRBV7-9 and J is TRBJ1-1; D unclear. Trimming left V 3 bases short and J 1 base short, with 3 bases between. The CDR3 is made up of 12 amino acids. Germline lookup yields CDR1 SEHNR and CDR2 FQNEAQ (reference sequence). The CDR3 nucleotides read TGTGCCAGCAGCTTCAGGAACACTGAAGCTTTCTTT. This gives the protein CASSFRNTEAFF.

CDR3 sequence: CSVSPTGAYEQYF. The DNA for the CDR3 is TGCAGCGTGTCCCCCACAGGGGCCTACGAGCAGTACTTC. The chain carries TRBV29-1 and TRBJ2-7; 7 bases line up with TRBD1. Germline V CDR1 and CDR2: SQVTM, ANQGSEA. The ends lost 6 bases at V and 2 bases at J; junction bases unmatched: 7. The CDR3 contains 13 residues.

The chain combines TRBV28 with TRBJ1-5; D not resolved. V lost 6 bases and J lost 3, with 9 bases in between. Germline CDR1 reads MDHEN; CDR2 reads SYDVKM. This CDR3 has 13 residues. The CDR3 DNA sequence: TGTGCCAGCAGACCTAGTTTCAATCAGCCCCAGCATTTT. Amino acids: CASRPSFNQPQHF.

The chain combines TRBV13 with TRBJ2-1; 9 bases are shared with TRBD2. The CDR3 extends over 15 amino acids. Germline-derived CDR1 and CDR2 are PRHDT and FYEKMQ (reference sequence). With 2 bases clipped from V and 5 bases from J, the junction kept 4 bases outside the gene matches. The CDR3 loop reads CASSLLSSGNNEQFF. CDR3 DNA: TGTGCCAGCAGCTTATTGTCTAGCGGGAACAATGAGCAGTTCTTC.

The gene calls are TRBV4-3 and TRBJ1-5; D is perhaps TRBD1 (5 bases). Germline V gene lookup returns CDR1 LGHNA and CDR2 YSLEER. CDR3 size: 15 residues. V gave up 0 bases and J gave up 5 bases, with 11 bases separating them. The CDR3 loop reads CASSQEVGDHQPQHF. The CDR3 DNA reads TGCGCCAGCAGCCAAGAGGTAGGGGACCATCAGCCCCAGCATTTT.

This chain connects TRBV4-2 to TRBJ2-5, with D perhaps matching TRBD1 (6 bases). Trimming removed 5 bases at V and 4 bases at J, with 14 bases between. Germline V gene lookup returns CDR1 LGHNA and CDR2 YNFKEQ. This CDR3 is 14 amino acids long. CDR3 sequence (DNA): TGTGCCAGCAGCAGACTGACAGGACCAGAGACCCAGTACTTC. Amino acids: CASSRLTGPETQYF.

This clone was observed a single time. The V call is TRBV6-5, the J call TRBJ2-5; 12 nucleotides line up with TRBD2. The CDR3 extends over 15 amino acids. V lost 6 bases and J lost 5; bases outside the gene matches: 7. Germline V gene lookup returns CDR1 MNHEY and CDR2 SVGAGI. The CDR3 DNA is TGTGCCAGCAGGCTAGCGGGAGGGCCTGGGGAGACCCAGTACTTC. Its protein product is CASRLAGGPGETQYF.

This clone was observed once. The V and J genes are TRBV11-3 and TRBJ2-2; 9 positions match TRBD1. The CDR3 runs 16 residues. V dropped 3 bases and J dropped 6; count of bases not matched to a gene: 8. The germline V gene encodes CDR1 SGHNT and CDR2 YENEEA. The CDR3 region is CASSFSGQGSPGELFF. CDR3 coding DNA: TGTGCCAGCAGCTTCTCCGGACAGGGGTCACCCGGGGAGCTGTTTTTT.